One and the same sample provided the 21 T cell receptor beta chains below, sequenced in a study of blood T cells in healthy people across ages. A second PCR of 7 to 11 cycles used a sample-barcoded 5' primer and a J-beta primer mix. TCRdb re-called the 5' RACE reads with MiXCR, one entry per CDR3 protein. The table lists more than 900,000 distinct CDR3 sequences, approximately 25% of them singletons. These data were also reused for a study on T cells of mothers and their children.

The material sequenced was blood. The source is a girl aged 2 to 9 in good health.

As regards this clonotype: The junction departs from the called germline gene at one end, perhaps through a read error. The V call is TRBV5-1, the J call TRBJ2-3, with 9 bases aligning to TRBD1. Germline assignment: CDR1 SGHRS and CDR2 YFSETQ. The CDR3 contains 15 residues. CDR3 amino acids: CASSLGQGTTNTQYF. The CDR3 region has the DNA TGCGCCAGCAGCCTGGGACAGGGAACCACAAATACGCAGTATTTT.

The J gene is TRBJ2-5, the V gene TRBV9; D unclear. With the DNA end fitting TRBJ2-1 better, the J assignment may be wrong. The CDR3 contains 12 residues. Germline V gene lookup returns CDR1 SGDLS and CDR2 YYNGEE. Written as DNA, the CDR3 is TGTGCCAGCAGCGTAGGGTCGGTTGAGCAGTTCTTC. This codes for CASSVGSVEQFF.

This clonotype came up a few times. The V call is TRBV19, the J call TRBJ1-5; D gene ambiguous. Per the germline V gene, CDR1 is LNHDA and CDR2 is SQIVND (reference sequence). V was clipped by 2 bases and J by 7 bases, with 18 bases between them. The CDR3 sequence is 16 residues long. The CDR3 DNA is TGTGCCAGTAGTATATCCAGGCGGGTACGAGAGCAGCCCCAGCATTTT. Its translation is CASSISRRVREQPQHF.

This chain uses TRBV19 with TRBJ2-2; D may correspond to TRBD1 or TRBD2 (5 bases each). The V and J ends lost 9 bases and 6 bases respectively, with 11 bases between them. This CDR3 spans 12 amino acids. Germline loops: CDR1 LNHDA, CDR2 SQIVND (reference sequence). This CDR3 reads CASRRDPGELFF. As DNA, the CDR3 is TGTGCCAGCCGAAGGGACCCCGGGGAGCTGTTTTTT.

This clonotype was observed a handful of times. In DNA, the CDR3 is TGTGCCAGCAGCGTAGTAGGCAGGAGCTCCTACAATGAGCAGTTCTTC. Translating gives CASSVVGRSSYNEQFF. The gene calls are TRBV28 and TRBJ2-1; no clear D gene. This CDR3 region has 16 residues. V dropped 6 bases and J dropped 0 bases, with 15 bases sitting between them. Germline-derived CDR1 and CDR2 are MDHEN and SYDVKM.

This clonotype has a handful of counts. The chain recombines TRBV9 with TRBJ2-2, with unresolved D. Germline V gives CDR1 SGDLS, CDR2 YYNGEE. CDR3 length: 15 residues. V dropped 0 bases and J dropped 6 bases, with 12 bases sitting between them. CDR3 DNA: TGTGCCAGCAGCGTAGATAGTCCGCGCGCCGGGGAGCTGTTTTTT. This gives the protein CASSVDSPRAGELFF.

The CDR3 loop is CAISESTGGNQPQHF. DNA for the CDR3: TGTGCCATCAGTGAGTCGACCGGGGGCAATCAGCCCCAGCATTTT. This rearrangement joins TRBV10-3 to TRBJ1-5; no firm D call. From germline, CDR1 is ENHRY and CDR2 SYGVKD. The CDR3 covers 15 residues. Trimming shortened V by 0 bases and J by 2 bases, and 8 bases separated the two germline ends.

The table lists this clonotype with a few counts. The V and J genes are TRBV12-5 and TRBJ1-1; perhaps TRBD1 as D (5 bases). CDR1 and CDR2 from the germline V gene are LGHNT and FRNRAP. The CDR3 length is 11 residues. Trimming took 11 bases from V and 6 from J, leaving 13 bases between them. The CDR3 region is CAGQPGPEAFF. CDR3 coding DNA: TGTGCTGGACAACCGGGGCCTGAAGCTTTCTTT.

The V call is TRBV12-3 or TRBV12-4, the J call TRBJ1-3; D call uncertain. V lost 8 bases to trimming and J lost 1 base, with 6 bases between them. The CDR3 has 12 residues. The CDR3 loop is CASYSSGNTIYF. In DNA, the CDR3 is TGTGCCAGCTACTCGTCTGGAAACACCATATATTTT.

Only one count was recorded for this clonotype. The rearrangement joins TRBV28 to TRBJ2-5, with 8 bases aligning to TRBD2. The CDR3 extends over 16 amino acids. From germline, CDR1 is MDHEN and CDR2 SYDVKM. The V segment lost 7 bases and the J segment 3 bases; nucleotides outside the gene matches: 13. In DNA form, the CDR3 reads TGTGCCAGCACCCATACTAGCGGAACTTATAAAGAGACCCAGTACTTC. It is translated as CASTHTSGTYKETQYF.

The genes are TRBV14 and TRBJ2-5; no clear D. The V end lost 0 bases, the J end lost 5 bases, and 7 bases lay between the germline ends. The CDR3 has 13 amino acids. Per the germline V gene, CDR1 is SGHDN and CDR2 is FVKESK. CDR3 sequence: CASSQDYRETQYF. The CDR3 coding sequence is TGTGCCAGCAGCCAAGATTACCGGGAGACCCAGTACTTC.

The chain joins TRBV2 to TRBJ2-1; tentative D call: TRBD2 (6 bases). The germline gives CDR1 SNHLY, CDR2 FYNNEI. The CDR3 extends over 15 amino acids. V was clipped by 1 base and J by 10 bases, with 17 bases between them. The chain's CDR3 is CASSEGGIELGEQFF. The CDR3 DNA sequence: TGTGCCAGCAGTGAAGGCGGGATCGAGCTGGGAGAGCAGTTCTTC.

This chain connects TRBV12-3 or TRBV12-4 to TRBJ1-1; D unresolved. V shed 5 bases and J shed 2 bases, with 18 bases lying between them. The CDR3 spans 16 residues. This CDR3 reads CASSSGPPGGNTEAFF. The CDR3 bases are TGTGCCAGCAGTAGCGGGCCGCCAGGCGGCAACACTGAAGCTTTCTTT.

J is TRBJ1-1 and V is TRBV20-1; D unclear. Looked up from germline, CDR1 is DFQATT and CDR2 is SNEGSKA (reference sequence). The CDR3 is 13 residues long. V was trimmed by 6 bases and J by 2 bases, leaving 13 bases between them. The CDR3 DNA follows: TGCAGTGCCCCAGGAATTCCAAACACTGAAGCTTTCTTT. Translation gives CSAPGIPNTEAFF.

The CDR3 bases are TGTGCCAGCAGTTTATGGACTAGCGGGATGCATAATGAGCAGTTCTTC. Translation: CASSLWTSGMHNEQFF. This sequence joins TRBV28 and TRBJ2-1; TRBD2 agrees at 11 bases. V shed 0 bases and J 7 bases; nucleotides not matched to a gene: 5. Germline values: CDR1 MDHEN, CDR2 SYDVKM. The CDR3 is 16 amino acids.

The gene calls are TRBV29-1 and TRBJ2-7, with a weak D call TRBD1 (6 bases). The CDR3 covers 13 residues. Between the trimmed V and J ends, which lost 7 bases and 2 bases, there was a span of 15 bases. Germline V gene lookup returns CDR1 SQVTM and CDR2 ANQGSEA. The CDR3 is CSAESGTPYEQYF. The CDR3 DNA reads TGCAGCGCGGAGTCCGGGACACCCTACGAGCAGTACTTC.

The chain is built from TRBV29-1 and TRBJ2-5; TRBD2 matches at 11 bases. The CDR3 extends over 14 amino acids. In germline, CDR1 is SQVTM, CDR2 ANQGSEA. V trimming: 6 bases; J trimming: 5 bases; junction bases outside the gene matches: 8. The CDR3 sequence: CSVMLAGGGETQYF. The DNA for the CDR3 is TGCAGCGTGATGCTAGCGGGAGGAGGGGAGACCCAGTACTTC.

This clonotype was observed a few times. The genes are TRBV7-9 and TRBJ2-1; TRBD2 aligns across 12 bases. The DNA end lines up better with TRBJ2-7; the J call may be wrong. There are 18 residues in the CDR3. Per the germline V gene, CDR1 is SEHNR and CDR2 is FQNEAQ (reference sequence). CDR3 region: CASSPYTTTSGRVCEQYF. Here the CDR3 DNA reads TGTGCCAGCAGCCCCTATACCACGACTAGCGGGAGAGTCTGCGAGCAGTACTTC.

The chain employs TRBV27 and TRBJ1-4; D is unresolved. The V and J ends lost 4 bases and 6 bases respectively, with 12 bases between them. The germline V gene encodes CDR1 MNHEY and CDR2 SMNVEV (reference sequence). The CDR3 loop spans 14 amino acids. The CDR3 protein is CASSWSWADEKLFF. In DNA form, the CDR3 reads TGTGCCAGCAGTTGGAGTTGGGCAGATGAAAAACTGTTTTTT. The whole variable domain, remainder taken from reference TRBV27 and TRBJ1-4, is EAQVTQNPRYLITVTGKKLTVTCSQNMNHEYMSWYRQDPGLGLRQIYYSMNVEVTDKGDVPEGYKVSRKEKRNFPLILESPSPNQTSLYFCASSWSWADEKLFFGSGTQLSVL.

The chain has TRBV27 and TRBJ2-1; 10 bases are a match to TRBD2. The J call is doubtful: the DNA matches TRBJ2-5 better. Germline V gene data show CDR1 as MNHEY and CDR2 as SMNVEV (reference sequence). The CDR3 spans 15 residues. DNA for the CDR3: TGTGCCAGCAGTTTAACTAGCGGGATGGGGGAGACCCAGTACTTC. Its protein is CASSLTSGMGETQYF.

This clonotype turned up a few times. The V call is TRBV6-5, the J call TRBJ2-5; 15 bases match TRBD2. TRBJ2-1 matches the DNA end more closely, so the J call is doubtful. The CDR3 totals 15 residues. The germline V gene has CDR1 MNHEY and CDR2 SVGAGI. Written as DNA, the CDR3 is TGTGCCAGCAGTTGGACTAGCGGGGGGGACAATGAGCAGTTCTTC. It encodes CASSWTSGGDNEQFF.